This TCR beta chain was sequenced during a study of T cells in Graves' hyperthyroidism and ophthalmopathy. The hyperthyroidism was newly diagnosed and had lasted under 2 months; the patients were aged 18 to 65. The study based diagnoses on clinical symptoms, serum thyroxine and TRAb, thyroid ultrasound and orbital computed tomography. Germline V gene sequence: CDR1 LGHDT, CDR2 YNNKEL (reference sequence). V gave up 1 base and J gave up 5 bases, with 17 bases separating them. CDR3 length equals 16 residues. This clonotype was observed at least ten times. From RNA transcripts, TCR beta CDR3 regions were amplified. Primed by the HTBI set, a first-round RT-PCR was run on the TCR CDR3. TCRdb passed the multiplex PCR reads through MiXCR, listing each CDR3 protein once. There are fewer than 600,000 distinct CDR3 sequences in the sample; approximately 15% occur only once, and about a sixth lies in the top ten.

Sequences were obtained from blood. The rearrangement links TRBV3-1 to TRBJ1-2; a possible D gene is TRBD1 (6 bases). The sequence was obtained from a woman younger than 30 with Graves' hyperthyroidism. The CDR3 DNA reads TGTGCCAGCAGCCAAGGGACTCAGGGGACTGGGTATGGCTACACCTTC. Encoded protein: CASSQGTQGTGYGYTF.